The rows below give T cell receptor beta chains drawn from one sample of a study of control samples from healthy donors and cancer patients. Some clones are missing from TCRdb's copy, which holds only in-frame ones; the method was immunoSEQ multiplex PCR. The table lists roughly 450,000 clones, 80% to 95% of them singletons. The sequenced sample consisted of PBMCs. These receptors were collected from a man aged 40-50 years with head and neck cancer. Both conserved end residues are part of each CDR3. Fields, in order: clone size, V gene, J gene, D gene, CDR3 protein, CDR3 DNA. A D gene is named only where the DNA matches it firmly. Size tells how often a clone was seen (once, few, many) or the class of an expanded clone, and some rows leave it out.

.,TRBV6-1,TRBJ2-2,.,CASSEPGTGELFF,TGTGCCAGCAGTGAACCGGGCACCGGGGAGCTGTTTTTT
few,TRBV10-3,TRBJ1-1,.,CASVGSLAQLNTEAFF,TGTGCCAGCGTGGGGTCCTTAGCTCAGCTGAACACTGAAGCTTTCTTT
.,TRBV7-2,TRBJ2-7,.,CASSPGDGSYEQYF,TGTGCCAGCAGCCCGGGGGACGGATCCTACGAGCAGTACTTC
.,TRBV30,TRBJ1-4,TRBD1,CAWRDPGQGAQSNEKLFF,TGTGCCTGGAGAGACCCGGGACAGGGGGCGCAAAGTAATGAAAAACTGTTTTTT
.,TRBV6-6,TRBJ1-4,.,CASRSQPATNEKLFF,TGTGCCAGCAGATCCCAACCTGCAACTAATGAAAAACTGTTTTTT
.,TRBV5-6,TRBJ2-7,.,CASSLVSHEQYF,TGTGCCAGCAGCTTGGTGAGCCACGAGCAGTACTTC
.,TRBV9,TRBJ1-3,.,CASSGSGTPRNTIYF,TGTGCCAGCAGCGGTTCCGGGACACCAAGAAACACCATATATTTT
.,TRBV6-4,TRBJ1-2,.,CASRRTAANYGYTF,TGTGCCAGCAGAAGGACAGCCGCTAACTATGGCTACACCTTC
.,TRBV19,TRBJ2-1,.,CASSIWLAGSYNEQFF,TGTGCCAGTAGTATATGGCTGGCAGGCTCTTACAATGAGCAGTTCTTC
.,TRBV14,TRBJ2-1,TRBD2,CASSPTSGRALSSYNEQFF,TGTGCCAGCAGTCCTACTAGCGGGAGGGCCTTGAGCTCCTACAATGAGCAGTTCTTC
once,TRBV5-1,TRBJ1-4,TRBD1,CASSPDRDRGHYEKLFF,TGCGCCAGCAGCCCAGACCGGGACAGGGGGCACTACGAAAAACTGTTTTTT
.,TRBV11-1,TRBJ2-7,.,CASSPMLVRDEQYF,TGTGCCAGCAGCCCCATGTTGGTCAGGGACGAGCAGTACTTC
.,TRBV5-1,TRBJ1-2,.,CASSLSDIDYGYTF,TGCGCCAGCAGCTTGTCTGACATAGACTATGGCTACACCTTC
.,TRBV28,TRBJ2-5,TRBD2,CASSPIAGEYQETQYF,TGTGCCAGCAGCCCTATAGCGGGGGAGTACCAAGAGACCCAGTACTTC
.,TRBV6-6,TRBJ2-5,TRBD2,CASRGLAEETQYF,TGTGCCAGCAGGGGACTAGCGGAAGAGACCCAGTACTTC
.,TRBV7-3,TRBJ1-4,.,CAGFVTSDIEKLFF,TGTGCCGGCTTCGTGACTTCCGATATCGAAAAACTGTTTTTT
.,TRBV12-3/TRBV12-4,TRBJ1-1,.,CASSLRGTEAFF,TGTGCCAGCAGTTTACGGGGAACTGAAGCTTTCTTT
.,TRBV18,TRBJ2-3,TRBD2,CASSPLTSLSTDTQYF,TGTGCCAGCTCACCCTTGACTAGCCTTAGCACAGATACGCAGTATTTT
.,TRBV4-3,TRBJ2-5,TRBD2,CASSRGLALSETQYF,TGCGCCAGCAGCCGCGGACTAGCTCTTTCGGAGACCCAGTACTTC
.,TRBV28,TRBJ1-1,.,CASIMASNTEAFF,TGTGCCAGCATCATGGCCTCGAACACTGAAGCTTTCTTT
.,TRBV6-5,TRBJ2-7,.,CASSYSFGEQYF,TGTGCCAGCAGTTACTCTTTTGGCGAGCAGTACTTC
.,TRBV7-8,TRBJ1-3,.,CASSLHLSGNTIYF,TGTGCCAGCAGCTTGCATCTCTCTGGAAACACCATATATTTT
.,TRBV2,TRBJ1-5,.,CATRSDSNQPQHF,TGTGCCACCCGGTCGGATAGCAATCAGCCCCAGCATTTT
.,TRBV19,TRBJ1-5,TRBD1,CASSIRDRGQPQHF,TGTGCCAGTAGTATCCGAGACAGGGGACAGCCCCAGCATTTT
.,TRBV28,TRBJ1-5,.,CASSLRGTRSHQPQHF,TGTGCCAGCAGTTTGAGAGGGACGCGGAGTCATCAGCCCCAGCATTTT
.,TRBV5-6,TRBJ1-6,.,CASSSLGPGSPLHF,TGTGCCAGCAGCTCGTTAGGGCCCGGTTCACCCCTCCACTTT
few,TRBV14,TRBJ2-5,.,CASSQDLGSAETQYF,TGTGCCAGCAGCCAAGATCTAGGAAGCGCAGAGACCCAGTACTTC
.,TRBV9,TRBJ2-2,.,CASSVASFEGTGELFF,TGTGCCAGCAGCGTAGCGTCTTTCGAAGGCACCGGGGAGCTGTTTTTT
few,TRBV7-3,TRBJ2-3,.,CASSPPSDTQYF,TGTGCCAGCAGCCCGCCGAGTGATACGCAGTATTTT
few,TRBV11-2,TRBJ2-1,.,CASSLNGGPLLNEQFF,TGTGCCAGCAGCTTAAATGGGGGCCCCCTCCTCAATGAGCAGTTCTTC
few,TRBV2,TRBJ1-1,.,CASSEAGGRGAEAFF,TGTGCCAGCAGTGAAGCCGGCGGGAGAGGGGCTGAAGCTTTCTTT
once,TRBV7-3,TRBJ2-3,.,CASSSPTESTDTQYF,TGTGCCAGCAGCTCCCCGACGGAAAGCACAGATACGCAGTATTTT
.,TRBV27,TRBJ2-4,TRBD2,CASSQPGGGGNIQYF,TGTGCCAGCAGCCAACCCGGCGGGGGAGGAAACATTCAGTACTTC
.,TRBV5-1,TRBJ2-1,.,CASSLAASYNEQFF,TGCGCCAGCAGCTTGGCGGCCTCCTACAATGAGCAGTTCTTC
few,TRBV2,TRBJ2-2,.,CARDSNTGELFF,TGTGCCAGGGACAGCAACACCGGGGAGCTGTTTTTT
.,TRBV30,TRBJ1-5,.,CAWNPLGGNQPQHF,TGTGCCTGGAATCCCCTGGGGGGCAATCAGCCCCAGCATTTT
.,TRBV15,TRBJ2-2,.,CATSGPRRSSGELFF,TGTGCCACCAGCGGACCGCGGCGGAGTTCCGGGGAGCTGTTTTTT
.,TRBV6-5,TRBJ1-5,.,CASRNLQGPNQPQHF,TGTGCCAGCAGAAATCTACAGGGTCCCAATCAGCCCCAGCATTTT
.,TRBV18,TRBJ1-1,.,CASSPNFDGTEAFF,TGTGCCAGCTCACCGAACTTCGATGGCACTGAAGCTTTCTTT
once,TRBV5-6,TRBJ2-5,TRBD1,CASSLPGQGWETQYF,TGTGCCAGCAGCTTACCGGGACAGGGGTGGGAGACCCAGTACTTC
.,TRBV7-3,TRBJ1-1,.,CASSSDGNTEAFF,TGTGCCAGCAGCTCGGACGGGAACACTGAAGCTTTCTTT
.,TRBV6-5,TRBJ1-1,TRBD1,CASSQIRGTEAFF,TGTGCCAGCAGTCAAATCAGGGGGACTGAAGCTTTCTTT
.,TRBV10-1,TRBJ1-1,.,CASSLTTVGNTEAFF,TGCGCCAGCAGTCTTACAACGGTTGGGAACACTGAAGCTTTCTTT
once,TRBV19,TRBJ2-2,.,CASMLARTGELFF,TGTGCCAGTATGCTAGCGAGGACCGGGGAGCTGTTTTTT
.,TRBV5-1,TRBJ2-2,.,CASSGLGGGLNTGELFF,TGCGCCAGCAGCGGATTGGGCGGGGGCTTGAACACCGGGGAGCTGTTTTTT
.,TRBV28,TRBJ1-2,.,CASQDSHTNYGYTF,TGTGCCAGCCAGGACAGTCATACAAACTATGGCTACACCTTC
few,TRBV4-1,TRBJ2-3,TRBD2,CASSRTSGGHITDTQYF,TGCGCCAGCAGCCGAACAAGCGGGGGCCATATCACAGATACGCAGTATTTT
.,TRBV10-3,TRBJ1-5,.,CAISRDTPPPQHF,TGTGCCATCAGTCGGGACACCCCGCCGCCCCAGCATTTT
.,TRBV4-2,TRBJ2-6,.,CASSGLSSGANVLTF,TGTGCCAGCAGCGGGTTAAGCTCTGGGGCCAACGTCCTGACTTTC
.,TRBV7-8,TRBJ1-5,.,CASSQGRAGNQPQHF,TGTGCCAGCAGCCAGGGGAGGGCGGGCAATCAGCCCCAGCATTTT
.,TRBV5-6,TRBJ1-1,.,CASSTVEPGGTTEAFF,TGTGCCAGCAGCACCGTAGAGCCTGGAGGGACTACTGAAGCTTTCTTT
.,TRBV11-2,TRBJ2-2,.,CASSSGMTGELFF,TGTGCCAGCAGCTCGGGGATGACCGGGGAGCTGTTTTTT
once,TRBV9,TRBJ2-1,TRBD2,CASTPSGAYNEQFF,TGTGCCAGCACTCCTAGCGGGGCCTACAATGAGCAGTTCTTC
.,TRBV10-2,TRBJ1-1,TRBD1,CASTLGQGGEAFF,TGCGCCAGCACCTTGGGACAGGGGGGCGAAGCTTTCTTT
.,TRBV4-3,TRBJ2-7,.,CASSQDRGAPYEQYF,TGCGCCAGCAGCCAAGATCGGGGGGCTCCCTACGAGCAGTACTTC
.,TRBV5-1,TRBJ2-3,.,CASSLDWVSGTDTQYF,TGCGCCAGCAGCTTGGATTGGGTTAGCGGCACAGATACGCAGTATTTT
.,TRBV29-1,TRBJ2-5,.,CSVSEAQETQYF,TGCAGCGTCTCAGAGGCCCAAGAGACCCAGTACTTC
.,TRBV28,TRBJ2-7,.,CASSLPPRFYEQYF,TGTGCCAGCAGTTTACCCCCCCGCTTCTACGAGCAGTACTTC
.,TRBV19,TRBJ1-4,TRBD1,CASHPIFQGAARGEKLFF,TGTGCCAGCCACCCGATTTTTCAGGGGGCCGCACGGGGGGAAAAACTGTTTTTT
few,TRBV27,TRBJ2-7,.,CASSSLADIGLSYEQYF,TGTGCCAGCAGTTCCCTCGCCGACATCGGTTTGTCTTACGAGCAGTACTTC